The T cell receptor (beta chain) under discussion was sequenced for a study of blood T cells in healthy people across ages. Whole-study findings and limits: Since the PBMCs were unsorted, naive and antigen-experienced cells could not be conclusively compared.

A J-beta primer mix and a sample-barcoded 5' primer were used in a second PCR of roughly 7 to 12 cycles. TCRdb reprocessed the 5' RACE reads via MiXCR and lists one record per CDR3 protein. This sample has about 1,800,000 distinct CDR3 sequences, with approximately 28% found just once. This clonotype was observed a few times. Antigen specificity is unknown. Trimming pared 3 bases from V and 6 bases from J, leaving 13 bases between. This CDR3 spans 14 amino acids. Germline-derived CDR1 and CDR2 are SGHRS and YFSETQ. The chain carries TRBV5-1 and TRBJ2-1; TRBD2 might be the D (7 bases). The TCR comes from a woman in her twenties or thirties in good health. Sequenced input: blood. The CDR3 sequence is CASSSEGGGNEQFF. The DNA of the CDR3 is TGCGCCAGCAGCTCGGAGGGGGGGGGCAATGAGCAGTTCTTC.